The 29 T cell receptor beta chains presented below share a single source sample, sequenced in a study of cytomegalovirus exposure and HLA in healthy donors. The PCR contained 60 Vbeta and 13 Jbeta primers. The data were produced by immunoSEQ multiplex PCR, yet TCRdb's version contains in-frame clones alone and is incomplete. The sample lists over 95,000 clones, approximately 67% seen once, with over 6.5% in the top ten. Sequencing was carried out using PBMCs. The source is a man aged 18 to 29 in good health and CMV-seropositive.

The chain employs TRBV18 and TRBJ2-7; 8 positions agree with TRBD1. The CDR3 has 15 amino acids. Trimming removed 5 bases from V and 0 bases from J; junction bases left unmatched: 6. Per the germline V gene, CDR1 is KGHSH and CDR2 is LQKENI. The CDR3 DNA reads TGTGCCAGCTCATATGGACAGGGAGGCTCCTACGAGCAGTACTTC. Amino acids: CASSYGQGGSYEQYF.

The table lists this clone with a few counts. This CDR3 is also generated by other DNA sequences in the sample. The J gene is TRBJ1-2, the V gene TRBV2, with unresolved D. CDR1 SNHLY and CDR2 FYNNEI come from the germline V gene. The CDR3 consists of 10 residues. V gave up 9 bases and J gave up 6 bases, with 8 bases separating them. The CDR3 nucleotides are TGTGCCAGGCGGGCGGATGGCTACACCTTC. It yields the protein CARRADGYTF.

This rearrangement joins TRBV6-5 to TRBJ2-5; 7 bases agree with TRBD1. V dropped 6 bases and J dropped 0; count of bases not matched to a gene: 7. The CDR3 runs to 15 residues. Germline assignment: CDR1 MNHEY and CDR2 SVGAGI. The CDR3 DNA follows: TGTGCCAGCAGAGAGGGACAGCGGTACCAAGAGACCCAGTACTTC. Translation: CASREGQRYQETQYF.

The genes are TRBV28 and TRBJ2-5; TRBD1 matches at 8 bases. The CDR3 has 14 amino acids. After removal of 8 bases from V and 5 bases from J, the junction contained 10 bases not matched to a gene. CDR1 is MDHEN, CDR2 SYDVKM, per germline. CDR3 DNA: TGTGCCAGCCGGACCCAGGGGGCACGGGAGACCCAGTACTTC. Protein sequence: CASRTQGARETQYF.

The chain couples TRBV25-1 to TRBJ1-4; D remains unclear. The CDR3 sequence is 15 residues long. Per germline, CDR1 MGHDK and CDR2 SYGVNS. V lost 2 bases and J 5 bases, leaving 12 bases between the germline ends. The CDR3 region is CASSEGRAVNEKLFF. The CDR3 DNA sequence: TGTGCCAGCAGTGAAGGGCGGGCCGTAAATGAAAAACTGTTTTTT.

The rearrangement links TRBV5-1 to TRBJ2-5; TRBD1 agrees at 8 bases. The V segment lost 4 bases and the J segment 5 bases; nucleotides outside the gene matches: 10. The CDR3 length is 15 residues. Germline V gene sequence: CDR1 SGHRS, CDR2 YFSETQ. The CDR3 DNA is TGCGCCAGCAGCCCGAGACAGGGGTTGTTCGAGACCCAGTACTTC. This encodes CASSPRQGLFETQYF.

The chain carries TRBV7-7 and TRBJ2-2; D possibly corresponds to TRBD2 (8 bases). CDR1 SSHAT and CDR2 FNYEAQ come from the germline V gene (reference sequence). V was cut by 6 bases and J by 7 bases, with 18 bases left in between. The CDR3 consists of 15 residues. The CDR3 nucleotides read TGTGCCAGCAGTCCCGGGAGGGGGCAGGTCGGGGAGCTGTTTTTT. It is translated as CASSPGRGQVGELFF.

This clone was recorded a few times. This chain joins TRBV5-8 and TRBJ1-1, with 7 nucleotides matching TRBD1. Germline V gives CDR1 SGHTS, CDR2 YDEGEE. The CDR3 runs to 15 residues. Trimming removed 5 bases from V and 1 base from J; junction bases left unmatched: 8. DNA for the CDR3: TGTGCCAGCAGGCCGACAGGGACGAGGAACACTGAAGCTTTCTTT. Protein product: CASRPTGTRNTEAFF.

This clone was picked up a small number of times. CDR3 in DNA: TGTGCCAGCACCCGGGACAGAATTATACTCAATCAGCCCCAGCATTTT. Amino acid sequence: CASTRDRIILNQPQHF. The chain employs TRBV2 and TRBJ1-5, with 7 bases matching TRBD1. The ends lost 7 bases at V and 3 bases at J; junction bases unmatched: 12. The CDR3 totals 16 residues. Germline lookup yields CDR1 SNHLY and CDR2 FYNNEI.

The rearrangement uses TRBV11-2 and TRBJ1-2, with D perhaps matching TRBD1 (6 bases). Trimming stripped 8 bases from V and 7 bases from J, with 14 bases between. Per germline, CDR1 SGHAT and CDR2 FQNNGV. The CDR3 runs 12 residues. This CDR3 is CASQGAQGGYTF. The CDR3 nucleotides are TGTGCCAGCCAAGGGGCACAGGGTGGCTACACCTTC. The variable domain in full, with the rest retrieved from reference TRBV11-2 and TRBJ1-2, is EAGVAQSPRYKIIEKRQSVAFWCNPISGHATLYWYQQILGQGPKLLIQFQNNGVVDDSQLPKDRFSAERLKGVDSTLKIQPAKLEDSAVYLCASQGAQGGYTFGSGTRLTVV.

The chain employs TRBV5-1 and TRBJ2-7, with TRBD1 identical over 7 bases. The length of the CDR3 is 14 residues. Looked up from germline, CDR1 is SGHRS and CDR2 is YFSETQ. V gave up 6 bases and J gave up 4 bases; unmatched junction bases: 10. CDR3 in amino acids: CASNRGPLSYEQYF. The CDR3 DNA follows: TGCGCCAGCAACAGGGGCCCCTTGAGTTACGAGCAGTACTTC.

This chain links TRBV10-3 with TRBJ1-2; no firm D call. The V end lost 6 bases, the J end lost 4 bases, and 15 bases lay between the germline ends. The CDR3 is 14 amino acids. Germline V gene data show CDR1 as ENHRY and CDR2 as SYGVKD. Here the CDR3 DNA reads TGTGCCATCAGCAGCGGACTTCAACGCTATGGCTACACCTTC. Its protein product is CAISSGLQRYGYTF.

This rearrangement joins TRBV5-6 to TRBJ1-6; maybe TRBD1 (5 bases). The CDR3 is 17 amino acids. The V end lost 0 bases, the J end lost 9 bases, and 19 bases lay between the germline ends. CDR1 and CDR2 from the germline V gene are SGHDT and YYEEEE. In DNA form, the CDR3 reads TGTGCCAGCAGCTTGGGATGGAACAGGTTGGTGGGTTCACCCCTCCACTTT. Its translation is CASSLGWNRLVGSPLHF.

The V gene is TRBV11-2, the J gene TRBJ2-1, with D possibly being TRBD1 (5 bases). V was trimmed by 2 bases and J by 7 bases, leaving 15 bases between them. CDR1 is SGHAT, CDR2 FQNNGV, per germline. The length of the CDR3 is 15 residues. In nucleotides, the CDR3 is TGTGCCAGCAGCTTACCCCAGGGCAGCCGTAATGAGCAGTTCTTC. It codes for CASSLPQGSRNEQFF. Full variable domain (rest looked up from reference TRBV11-2 and TRBJ2-1): EAGVAQSPRYKIIEKRQSVAFWCNPISGHATLYWYQQILGQGPKLLIQFQNNGVVDDSQLPKDRFSAERLKGVDSTLKIQPAKLEDSAVYLCASSLPQGSRNEQFFGPGTRLTVL.

The chain joins TRBV7-9 to TRBJ1-2, with 7 bases identical to TRBD1. Germline-derived CDR1 and CDR2 are SEHNR and FQNEAQ (reference sequence). The CDR3 is 16 residues long. V trimming: 3 bases; J trimming: 4 bases; junction bases outside the gene matches: 11. DNA of the CDR3: TGTGCCAGCAGCTTCTACGGGACAGAAGCTCCCTATGGCTACACCTTC. It yields the protein CASSFYGTEAPYGYTF.

This rearrangement joins TRBV5-8 to TRBJ2-2; unclear D gene. The germline V gene has CDR1 SGHTS and CDR2 YDEGEE. CDR3 size: 12 residues. V was trimmed by 1 base and J by 6 bases, leaving 4 bases between them. The CDR3 region is CASSLLSGELFF. CDR3 nucleotide sequence: TGTGCCAGCAGCTTGTTATCCGGGGAGCTGTTTTTT.

This chain joins TRBV14 and TRBJ1-2; D is possibly TRBD1 (5 bases). The CDR3 spans 16 residues. Trimming stripped 0 bases from V and 4 bases from J, with 15 bases between. Germline V gene sequence: CDR1 SGHDN, CDR2 FVKESK. Here the CDR3 reads CASSQDLGPGPYGYTF. The CDR3 coding sequence is TGTGCCAGCAGCCAAGATCTGGGCCCAGGGCCCTATGGCTACACCTTC.

The rearrangement links TRBV28 to TRBJ2-5; tentative D call: TRBD2 (6 bases). V was pared by 2 bases and J by 6 bases, with 10 bases between. CDR3 length: 13 residues. The germline V gene has CDR1 MDHEN and CDR2 SYDVKM. The CDR3 spells CASSLRGIQTQYF. CDR3 DNA sequence: TGTGCCAGCAGTTTACGGGGGATTCAGACCCAGTACTTC.

The J gene is TRBJ1-5, the V gene TRBV5-6, with D tentatively TRBD1 (6 bases). CDR1 SGHDT and CDR2 YYEEEE come from the germline V gene. V dropped 2 bases and J dropped 4 bases, with 10 bases sitting between them. This CDR3 has 14 residues. CDR3 in DNA: TGTGCCAGCAGCTTTTCGACAGGTAATCAGCCCCAGCATTTT. Protein: CASSFSTGNQPQHF. Together with reference TRBV5-6 and TRBJ1-5, the CDR3 gives the full variable domain: DAGVTQSPTHLIKTRGQQVTLRCSPKSGHDTVSWYQQALGQGPQFIFQYYEEEERQRGNFPDRFSGHQFPNYSSELNVNALLLGDSALYLCASSFSTGNQPQHFGDGTRLSIL.

This rearrangement joins TRBV5-4 to TRBJ2-1; 9 bases are a match to TRBD1. This CDR3 spans 17 amino acids. J was trimmed by 2 bases and V by 3 bases; bases with no gene match: 9. The germline V gene has CDR1 SGHNT and CDR2 YYREEE (reference sequence). Here the CDR3 DNA reads TGTGCCAGCAGCTGGGCCCCCGGGACAGGGCCCTACAATGAGCAGTTCTTC. It codes for CASSWAPGTGPYNEQFF. Full variable domain (missing parts from reference TRBV5-4 and TRBJ2-1): ETGVTQSPTHLIKTRGQQVTLRCSSQSGHNTVSWYQQALGQGPQFIFQYYREEENGRGNFPPRFSGLQFPNYSSELNVNALELDDSALYLCASSWAPGTGPYNEQFFGPGTRLTVL.

This sequence joins TRBV28 and TRBJ2-7; a possible D gene is TRBD1 (6 bases). CDR1 is MDHEN and CDR2 is SYDVKM in the germline V gene. The V end lost 2 bases, the J end lost 0 bases, and 14 bases lay between the germline ends. This CDR3 is built from 16 residues. This CDR3 is CASSLGLRGSSYEQYV. CDR3 coding DNA: TGTGCCAGCAGTTTAGGCCTCAGGGGTAGCTCCTACGAGCAGTACGTC.

This clone occurred a few times. This chain uses TRBV4-2 with TRBJ2-1; 9 nucleotides agree with TRBD1. After removal of 6 bases from V and 5 bases from J, the junction contained 2 bases not matched to a gene. CDR3 length: 13 amino acids. Germline CDR1 LGHNA, CDR2 YNFKEQ. CDR3 nucleotide sequence: TGTGCCAGCAGACAGGGGGCCCACAATGAGCAGTTCTTC. Translated: CASRQGAHNEQFF.

The gene calls are TRBV2 and TRBJ1-5; no definite D call. Germline loops: CDR1 SNHLY, CDR2 FYNNEI. The CDR3 has 13 amino acids. V lost 4 bases and J 3 bases, leaving 7 bases between the germline ends. CDR3 protein: CASSAGYNQPQHF. In DNA form, the CDR3 reads TGTGCCAGCAGTGCGGGGTACAATCAGCCCCAGCATTTT.

This sequence joins TRBV11-2 and TRBJ2-2; the D is unclear. The CDR3 is 13 residues long. Germline V gene lookup returns CDR1 SGHAT and CDR2 FQNNGV. V lost 5 bases to trimming and J lost 5 bases, with 9 bases between them. The CDR3 DNA is TGTGCCAGCAGCCCACGGGTAACCGGGGAGCTGTTTTTT. It is translated as CASSPRVTGELFF.

The rearrangement links TRBV6-1 to TRBJ2-7, with D unclear. The length of the CDR3 is 11 residues. V lost 8 bases and J 2 bases, leaving 7 bases between the germline ends. CDR1 MNHNS and CDR2 SASEGT come from the germline V gene. CDR3 coding DNA: TGTGCCAGCGGGCAAACCTACGAGCAGTACGTC. This sequence encodes CASGQTYEQYV.

This clone has more than one count but fewer than ten. The rearrangement joins TRBV27 to TRBJ1-3, with 9 bases identical to TRBD1. Germline V gives CDR1 MNHEY, CDR2 SMNVEV (reference sequence). After removal of 0 bases from V and 4 bases from J, the junction contained 4 bases not matched to a gene. The CDR3 is 16 amino acids. CDR3 DNA: TGTGCCAGCAGTTTATCGGGGACAGGGAAAGGAAACACCATATATTTT. Translating it yields CASSLSGTGKGNTIYF.

V and J are TRBV10-1 and TRBJ2-3; the match to TRBD1 covers 7 bases. This CDR3 region has 14 residues. Germline assignment: CDR1 WNHNN and CDR2 SYGVQD (reference sequence). V was pared by 5 bases and J by 3 bases, with 5 bases of the junction left unmatched. The CDR3 DNA is TGCGCCAGCAGTTTGTCACAGGGGACAGATACGCAGTATTTT. Its translation: CASSLSQGTDTQYF.

V usage is TRBV11-2 and J usage is TRBJ1-2; no clear D gene. This CDR3 has 14 residues. CDR1 is SGHAT, CDR2 FQNNGV, per germline. V dropped 3 bases and J dropped 1 base, with 9 bases sitting between them. In nucleotides, the CDR3 is TGTGCCAGCAGCTTTGCCGGCGGTAACTATGGCTACACCTTC. Its protein is CASSFAGGNYGYTF.

The rearrangement links TRBV5-1 to TRBJ2-6, with D unclear. The germline V gene has CDR1 SGHRS and CDR2 YFSETQ. This CDR3 has 17 amino acids. Deletions cut 0 bases from V and 2 bases from J, with 12 bases between. In nucleotides, the CDR3 is TGCGCCAGCAGCTTGGGTAGTGCGAGAGCTGGGGCCAACGTCCTGACTTTC. It translates to CASSLGSARAGANVLTF.